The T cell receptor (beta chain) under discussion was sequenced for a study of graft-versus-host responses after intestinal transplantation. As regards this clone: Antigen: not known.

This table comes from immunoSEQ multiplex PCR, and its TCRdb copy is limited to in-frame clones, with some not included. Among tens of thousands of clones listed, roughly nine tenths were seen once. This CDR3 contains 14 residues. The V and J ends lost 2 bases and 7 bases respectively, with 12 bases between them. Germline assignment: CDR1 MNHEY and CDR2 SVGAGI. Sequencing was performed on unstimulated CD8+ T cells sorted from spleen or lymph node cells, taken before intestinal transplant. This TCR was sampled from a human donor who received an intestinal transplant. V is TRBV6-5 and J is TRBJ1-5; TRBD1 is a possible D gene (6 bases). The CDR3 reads CASSYIQGSQPQHF. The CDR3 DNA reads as TGTGCCAGCAGTTACATTCAGGGGAGCCAGCCCCAGCATTTT.